These T cell receptor beta chains were read from a single sample in a study of T cells in localized non-small cell lung cancer. Sequencing was performed with immunoSEQ multiplex PCR; in TCRdb, only in-frame clones are kept and a portion is missing. Altogether 8,500 to 14,000 clones are present, just under 30% being singletons, with the ten largest covering around 5.2%. The sample consisted of lung tumor tissue, taken before any cancer treatment. The origin of the receptors is a man aged 40 to 70 with stage I lung adenocarcinoma. The CDR3 runs from the conserved cysteine through the conserved F or W. The order of the fields is J gene, V gene, D gene, clone size, CDR3 DNA, CDR3 protein. The D gene is left open where the match is weak. Rows may omit the clone size; those that give it use once, few, many or a size class.

j_gene: TRBJ1-1; v_gene: TRBV25-1; d_gene: TRBD1; abundance: .; CDR3nt: TGTGCCAGCAGTGAATATGGACAGGGTAAAACTTTCTTT; CDR3aa: CASSEYGQGKTFF
j_gene: TRBJ2-5; v_gene: TRBV11-3; d_gene: TRBD1; abundance: many; CDR3nt: TGTGCCAGCAGAAGGGACAGGACGTGGGAGACCCAGTACTTC; CDR3aa: CASRRDRTWETQYF
j_gene: TRBJ1-5; v_gene: TRBV15; d_gene: .; abundance: few; CDR3nt: TGTGCCACCAGCAGAGATCTAGGGAAGACTAATCAGCCCCAGCATTTT; CDR3aa: CATSRDLGKTNQPQHF
j_gene: TRBJ1-1; v_gene: TRBV9; d_gene: TRBD1; abundance: few; CDR3nt: TGTGCCAGCAGCCCTGACAGGGGGCGCACTGAAGCTTTCTTT; CDR3aa: CASSPDRGRTEAFF
j_gene: TRBJ2-7; v_gene: TRBV10-2; d_gene: .; abundance: .; CDR3nt: TGCGCCAGCAGTGAGTGGGGGAGCTCCTACGAGCAGTACTTC; CDR3aa: CASSEWGSSYEQYF
j_gene: TRBJ2-7; v_gene: TRBV13; d_gene: TRBD1; abundance: few; CDR3nt: TGTGCCAGCAGCTTACAGGGGGCGAACTACGAGCAGTACTTC; CDR3aa: CASSLQGANYEQYF
j_gene: TRBJ1-6; v_gene: TRBV15; d_gene: .; abundance: few; CDR3nt: TGTGCCACCAGCACGCAACAGGTTCCACGTTCACCCCTCCACTTT; CDR3aa: CATSTQQVPRSPLHF
j_gene: TRBJ1-2; v_gene: TRBV19; d_gene: TRBD1; abundance: .; CDR3nt: TGTGCCAGTAGTATTACAGGGGGTTTTGATGGCTACACCTTC; CDR3aa: CASSITGGFDGYTF
j_gene: TRBJ1-2; v_gene: TRBV10-2; d_gene: .; abundance: .; CDR3nt: TGCGCCAGCAGTGACGGGTTATATGGCTACACCTTC; CDR3aa: CASSDGLYGYTF
j_gene: TRBJ2-1; v_gene: TRBV6-8; d_gene: .; abundance: .; CDR3nt: TGTGCCAGCAGTCCCACAGGTCTAGATAAGTTCTTC; CDR3aa: CASSPTGLDKFF
j_gene: TRBJ2-5; v_gene: TRBV30; d_gene: .; abundance: .; CDR3nt: TGTGCCTGGATACGGGCAGGGGAGACCCAGTACTTC; CDR3aa: CAWIRAGETQYF
j_gene: TRBJ2-5; v_gene: TRBV19; d_gene: TRBD1; abundance: .; CDR3nt: TGTGCCAGTAGTATAGTAATCGGACAGGGAGAGACCCAGTACTTC; CDR3aa: CASSIVIGQGETQYF
j_gene: TRBJ1-1; v_gene: TRBV5-1; d_gene: .; abundance: .; CDR3nt: TGCGCCAGCAGCTTGTTCGCAGGGGACCCCACTGAAGCTTTCTTT; CDR3aa: CASSLFAGDPTEAFF
j_gene: TRBJ2-2; v_gene: TRBV6-8; d_gene: TRBD2; abundance: medium-sized; CDR3nt: TGTGCCAGCAGTTACTCGACCTGGGGGGGGATCACCGGGGAGCTGTTTTTT; CDR3aa: CASSYSTWGGITGELFF
j_gene: TRBJ2-7; v_gene: TRBV11-3; d_gene: .; abundance: .; CDR3nt: TGTGCCAGCAGCTTGGATCGTGGCGGGGACTACGAGCAGTACTTC; CDR3aa: CASSLDRGGDYEQYF
j_gene: TRBJ1-5; v_gene: TRBV9; d_gene: .; abundance: few; CDR3nt: TGTGCCAGCAAAGGTGGTTTCGATCAGCCCCAGCATTTT; CDR3aa: CASKGGFDQPQHF
j_gene: TRBJ2-5; v_gene: TRBV19; d_gene: .; abundance: .; CDR3nt: TGTGCCAGTAGTGAGGCAGGGGTCTTTCTAACAACGACCCAGTACTTC; CDR3aa: CASSEAGVFLTTTQYF
j_gene: TRBJ2-7; v_gene: TRBV29-1; d_gene: TRBD2; abundance: few; CDR3nt: TGCAGCGTCGGTAGTGGGGGGGGCTACGAGCAGTACTTC; CDR3aa: CSVGSGGGYEQYF
j_gene: TRBJ2-3; v_gene: TRBV9; d_gene: TRBD2; abundance: .; CDR3nt: TGTGCCAGCAGCGTTGGACTAGCTCTCACAGATACGCAGTATTTT; CDR3aa: CASSVGLALTDTQYF
j_gene: TRBJ1-4; v_gene: TRBV6-8; d_gene: .; abundance: .; CDR3nt: TGTGCCCTGGCTGATTCAACTAATGAAAAACTGTTTTTT; CDR3aa: CALADSTNEKLFF
j_gene: TRBJ1-1; v_gene: TRBV11-3; d_gene: .; abundance: few; CDR3nt: TGTGCCAGCAGCATCGAGAGAGGGGGGTACACTGAAGCTTTCTTT; CDR3aa: CASSIERGGYTEAFF